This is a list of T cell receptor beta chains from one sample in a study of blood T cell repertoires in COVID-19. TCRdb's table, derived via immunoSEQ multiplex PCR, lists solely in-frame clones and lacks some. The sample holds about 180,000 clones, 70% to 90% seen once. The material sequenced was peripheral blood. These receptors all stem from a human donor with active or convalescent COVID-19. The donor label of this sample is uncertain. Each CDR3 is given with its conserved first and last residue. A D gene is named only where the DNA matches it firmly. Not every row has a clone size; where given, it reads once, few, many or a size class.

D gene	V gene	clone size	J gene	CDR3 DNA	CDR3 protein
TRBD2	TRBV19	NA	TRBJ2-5	TGTGCCAGTAGTCTACTAGCGGGGTTCAAGGCGGAGACCCAGTACTTC	CASSLLAGFKAETQYF
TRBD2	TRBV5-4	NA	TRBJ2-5	TGTGCCAGCAGCGGGGCGAGCGGGGGGGTGGAGACCCAGTACTTC	CASSGASGGVETQYF
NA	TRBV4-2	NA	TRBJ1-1	TGTGCCAGCAGCCAAAGTGAGGGAAACACTGAAGCTTTCTTT	CASSQSEGNTEAFF
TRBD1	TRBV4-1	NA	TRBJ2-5	TGCGCCAGCAGCCAATCAGGGGGTCAAGAGACCCAGTACTTC	CASSQSGGQETQYF
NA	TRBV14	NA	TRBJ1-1	TGTGCCAGCAGCCAAGGGGCAGGGATCTTTGGTTTCTTT	CASSQGAGIFGFF
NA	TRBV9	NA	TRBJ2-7	TGTGCCAGCAGCGTAGCTACTTCGTACGAGCAGTACTTC	CASSVATSYEQYF
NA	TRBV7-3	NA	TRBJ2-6	TGTGCCAGCAGCTTATCCGGGAACCCCTGGGCCAACGTCCTGACTTTC	CASSLSGNPWANVLTF
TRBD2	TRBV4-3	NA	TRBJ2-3	TGCGCCAGCAGCCAATATGCCGCCCTGGGGACTAGCGGGGGGGCCGGGTATACGCAGTATTTT	CASSQYAALGTSGGAGYTQYF
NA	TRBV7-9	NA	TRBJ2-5	TGTGCCAGCAGCCCCGACACGTACCAAGAGACCCAGTACTTC	CASSPDTYQETQYF
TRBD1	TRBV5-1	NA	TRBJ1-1	TGCGCCAGCAGCTCGGACGGGACAGGGGTGAGGTACACTGAAGCTTTCTTT	CASSSDGTGVRYTEAFF
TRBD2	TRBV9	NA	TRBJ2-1	TGTGCCAGCAGCGTAGACCATCGGGAGGGTTACAATGAGCAGTTCTTC	CASSVDHREGYNEQFF
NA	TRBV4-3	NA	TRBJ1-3	TGCGCCAGCAGCCCAAGCTCTACAGGGGGAAACACCATATATTTT	CASSPSSTGGNTIYF
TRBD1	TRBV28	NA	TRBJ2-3	TGTGCCAGCAGTTTCGCAGGGGGTAGCACAGATACGCAGTATTTT	CASSFAGGSTDTQYF
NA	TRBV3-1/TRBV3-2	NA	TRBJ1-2	TGTGCCAGCAGCCAAGTTGCGACAGACTATGGCTACACCTTC	CASSQVATDYGYTF
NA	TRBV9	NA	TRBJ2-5	TGTGCCAGCAGCGTTTCCTACCAAGAGACCCAGTACTTC	CASSVSYQETQYF
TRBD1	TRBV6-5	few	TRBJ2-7	TGTGCCACCGTCTCGGGACAGGGGGCTGGAGAGCAGTACTTC	CATVSGQGAGEQYF
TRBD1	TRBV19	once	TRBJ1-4	TGTGCCAGTAGTATAGGTGGGACAGCCCCTCCTGAAAAACTGTTTTTT	CASSIGGTAPPEKLFF
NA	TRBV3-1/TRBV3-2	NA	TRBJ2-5	TGTGCCAGCAGCCACCTGGGGCCTAGGAGAGAGACCCAGTACTTC	CASSHLGPRRETQYF
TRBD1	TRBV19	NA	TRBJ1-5	TGTGCCAGCAACCGGGACAGAGGTCAGCCCCAGCATTTT	CASNRDRGQPQHF
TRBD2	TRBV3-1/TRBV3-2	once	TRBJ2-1	TGTGCCAGCAGCCAAGACGGTAGCGGGGGGGGCCAGGAGCAGTTCTTC	CASSQDGSGGGQEQFF
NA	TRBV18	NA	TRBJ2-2	TGTGCCAGCTCACCATCCTCAGGCGACACCGGGGAGCTGTTTTTT	CASSPSSGDTGELFF
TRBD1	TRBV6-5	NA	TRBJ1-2	TGTGCCAGCGGAAGGGACAGCCAAACCTATGGCTACACCTTC	CASGRDSQTYGYTF
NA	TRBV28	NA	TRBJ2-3	TGTGCCGGTAGTCACTACAGGGTACTAGCAGATACGCAGTATTTT	CAGSHYRVLADTQYF
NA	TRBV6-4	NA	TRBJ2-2	TGTGCCAGCAGCGAAGCGGTCGACACCGGGGAGCTGTTTTTT	CASSEAVDTGELFF
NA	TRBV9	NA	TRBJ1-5	TGTGCCAGCAGCCCAGGGCTGGGGGCGAGCAATCAGCCCCAGCATTTT	CASSPGLGASNQPQHF
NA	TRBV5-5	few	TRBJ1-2	TGTGCCAGCAGATATAACGGTGGTCGGGGCTACACCTTC	CASRYNGGRGYTF
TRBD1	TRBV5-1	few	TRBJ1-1	TGCGCCAGCAGGCTGGGACAGGGTCCCACTGAAGCTTTCTTT	CASRLGQGPTEAFF
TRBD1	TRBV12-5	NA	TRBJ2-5	TGTGCTAGTGGTTTCCCCCCGGGACAGGTGAAAGAGACCCAGTACTTC	CASGFPPGQVKETQYF
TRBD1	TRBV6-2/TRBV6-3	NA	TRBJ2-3	TGTGCCAGCAGTTTACAGGGGGCTACAGATACGCAGTATTTT	CASSLQGATDTQYF
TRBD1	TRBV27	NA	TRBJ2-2	TGTGCCAGCAGTTCCGGGACAGGGGGCACCGGGGAGCTGTTTTTT	CASSSGTGGTGELFF
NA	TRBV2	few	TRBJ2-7	TGTGCCAGCAAAGAGCTACTTGCCGGTTACGAGCAGTACTTC	CASKELLAGYEQYF
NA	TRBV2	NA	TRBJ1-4	TGTGCCAGCAGTACAGGGACGGGGGAAAAACTGTTTTTT	CASSTGTGEKLFF
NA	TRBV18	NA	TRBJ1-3	TGTGCCAGCTCACCCCTAGACCGAAACTCTGGAAACACCATATATTTT	CASSPLDRNSGNTIYF
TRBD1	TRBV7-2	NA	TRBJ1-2	TGTGCCAGCAGCCTAGGGACAGGGGGCTATGGCTACACCTTC	CASSLGTGGYGYTF
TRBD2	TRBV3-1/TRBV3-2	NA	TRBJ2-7	TGTGCCAGCAGCCAAAGTTGGACTAGTGCCTACGAGCAGTACTTC	CASSQSWTSAYEQYF
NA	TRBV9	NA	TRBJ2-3	TGTGCCAGCAGCGGGGGGCAACCGTCCACAGATACGCAGTATTTT	CASSGGQPSTDTQYF
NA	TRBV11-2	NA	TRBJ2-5	TGTGCCAGCAGCTTAGTATTCGGGAAACAAGAGACCCAGTACTTC	CASSLVFGKQETQYF
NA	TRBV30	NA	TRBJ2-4	TGTGCCTGGATTCCGTCAGGGGTCAAAAACATTCAGTACTTC	CAWIPSGVKNIQYF
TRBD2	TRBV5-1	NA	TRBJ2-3	TGCGCCAGCAGCTCCGCACTAGCGGGGAGGGTAGGAGATACGCAGTATTTT	CASSSALAGRVGDTQYF
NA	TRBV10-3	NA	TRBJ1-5	TGTGCCATCAGTGATGAGGGCCTGGGGCAGCCCCAGCATTTT	CAISDEGLGQPQHF
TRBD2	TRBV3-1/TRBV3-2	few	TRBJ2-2	TGTGCCAGCAGACTAGCGGGGGTGTACACCGGGGAGCTGTTTTTT	CASRLAGVYTGELFF
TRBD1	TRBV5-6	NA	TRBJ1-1	TGTGCCAGCAGCTGGCGGACAGGAGGGAGGAACACTGAAGCTTTCTTT	CASSWRTGGRNTEAFF
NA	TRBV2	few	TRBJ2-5	TGTGCCAGCAGTGAAACCCCAGGGGGGGAGACCCAGTACTTC	CASSETPGGETQYF
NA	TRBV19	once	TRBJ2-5	TGTGCCAGTAGTATAGAGGGACTCTTGTACCAAGAGACCCAGTACTTC	CASSIEGLLYQETQYF
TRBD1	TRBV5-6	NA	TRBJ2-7	TGTGCCAGCAGCTTGGTTCCGGGACAGCTCCATTCCTACGAGCAGTACTTC	CASSLVPGQLHSYEQYF
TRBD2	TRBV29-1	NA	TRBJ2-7	TGCAGCGTTGAAACAGGGCTAGCGGGAAGGGGCTACGAGCAGTACTTC	CSVETGLAGRGYEQYF
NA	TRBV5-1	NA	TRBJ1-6	TGCGCCAGCACCACGACACAGGCAGGTTCACCCCTCCACTTT	CASTTTQAGSPLHF
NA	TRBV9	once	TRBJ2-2	TGTGCCAGCAGCGGGTCGGTGAACACCGGGGAGCTGTTTTTT	CASSGSVNTGELFF
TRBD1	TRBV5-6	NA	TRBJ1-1	TGTGCCAGCAGCTTGGGACAGGGAGTGCCCACTGAAGCTTTCTTT	CASSLGQGVPTEAFF
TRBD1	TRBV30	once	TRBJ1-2	TGTGCCTGGAGTTGGAGGGGGCAATATAGGGGCTACACCTTC	CAWSWRGQYRGYTF
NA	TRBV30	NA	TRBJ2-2	TGTGCCTGGAGGTCGGGACTGAACACCGGGGAGCTGTTTTTT	CAWRSGLNTGELFF
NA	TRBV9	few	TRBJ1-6	TGTGCCAGCAGCACAGGGCATTCACCCCTCCACTTT	CASSTGHSPLHF
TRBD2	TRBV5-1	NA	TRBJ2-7	TGCGCCAGCAGCTCCAAAGGAACTAGCGGGGGGAGCTCCTACGAGCAGTACTTC	CASSSKGTSGGSSYEQYF
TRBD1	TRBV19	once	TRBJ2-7	TGTGCCAGTAGTATAGGACCCGGGACAGGGAGAGAGCAGTACTTC	CASSIGPGTGREQYF
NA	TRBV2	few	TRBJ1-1	TGTGCCAGTCAGGGGCACACTGAAGCTTTCTTT	CASQGHTEAFF